One sample yielded the 8 T cell receptor beta chains listed below, sequenced in a study of cytomegalovirus exposure and HLA in healthy donors. With 60 Vbeta and 13 Jbeta primers, the PCR was carried out. Here immunoSEQ multiplex PCR was the method, and the copy in TCRdb shows in-frame clones only, minus some. The table includes 150,000 to 200,000 clones, around 75% detected once. Source material: PBMCs. The source of these receptors is a woman aged 25 to 39 in good health and CMV-seronegative.

This clone has more than one count but fewer than ten. The chain recombines TRBV7-9 with TRBJ2-7; D is possibly TRBD1 (6 bases). CDR3 size: 15 residues. Between the trimmed V and J ends, which lost 1 base and 4 bases, there was a span of 14 bases. Germline V gene sequence: CDR1 SEHNR, CDR2 FQNEAQ (reference sequence). DNA for the CDR3: TGTGCCAGCAGCTTAGTAGGGAGAGGGGGTTACGAGCAGTACTTC. The encoded protein is CASSLVGRGGYEQYF.

The sample holds a few counts of this clone. The chain recombines TRBV6-1 with TRBJ1-2; the D is unclear. This CDR3 is 18 amino acids long. CDR1 and CDR2 from the germline V gene are MNHNS and SASEGT. Trimming took off 5 bases at V and 2 bases at J, with 24 bases between the two ends. The CDR3 DNA is TGTGCCAGCAGTAAAGACCATCCTTCGGCAGGTGTCAACTATGGCTACACCTTC. This encodes CASSKDHPSAGVNYGYTF.

Comments on this clone: Within the sample, other DNA sequences also encode this same CDR3. CDR3 DNA sequence: TGCGCCAGCAGCTCGGAGAGCTCCTACGAGCAGTACTTC. Its translation: CASSSESSYEQYF. The chain joins TRBV5-1 to TRBJ2-7; unclear D gene. Trimming removed 3 bases from V and 0 bases from J, with 7 bases in between. The CDR3 spans 13 residues. CDR1 is SGHRS, CDR2 YFSETQ, per germline.

The chain combines TRBV5-4 with TRBJ2-5; possible D gene TRBD2, 6 bases. CDR1 is SGHNT, CDR2 YYREEE, per germline (reference sequence). V dropped 1 base and J dropped 1 base, with 11 bases sitting between them. The CDR3 runs 15 residues. CDR3 nucleotide sequence: TGTGCCAGCAGCTTGTTTAGCGGCTCCCAAGAGACCCAGTACTTC. It encodes CASSLFSGSQETQYF.

This chain connects TRBV7-2 to TRBJ2-3; 10 bases align to TRBD2. J was trimmed by 1 base and V by 1 base; bases with no gene match: 11. The CDR3 is 19 amino acids. Germline lookup yields CDR1 SGHTA and CDR2 FQGNSA. The CDR3 here is CASSLEASGSGLGTDTQYF. The CDR3 DNA follows: TGTGCCAGCAGCTTAGAGGCTAGCGGGAGTGGGTTGGGCACAGATACGCAGTATTTT.

This chain connects TRBV5-6 to TRBJ2-7; maybe TRBD2 (7 bases). CDR1 is SGHDT and CDR2 is YYEEEE in the germline V gene. The length of the CDR3 is 15 residues. Trimming cost V 3 bases and J 2 bases, with 15 bases left between them. CDR3 residues: CASSWGGRRTYEQYF. In DNA, the CDR3 is TGTGCCAGCAGCTGGGGGGGGCGTCGTACCTACGAGCAGTACTTC.

The rearrangement joins TRBV19 to TRBJ1-2; D is ambiguous. Trimming took off 4 bases at V and 1 base at J, with 13 bases between the two ends. Germline assignment: CDR1 LNHDA and CDR2 SQIVND (reference sequence). CDR3 length: 15 residues. The CDR3, as DNA: TGTGCCAGTAGTAAACCGGGGTCCCTTAACTATGGCTACACCTTC. This codes for CASSKPGSLNYGYTF.

The DNA of the CDR3 is TGCAGCGTTAAGGGGACAGGGATAGCGTTTTATCCTGATACGCAGTATTTT. Translated, it gives CSVKGTGIAFYPDTQYF. The V gene is TRBV29-1, the J gene TRBJ2-3; 9 positions agree with TRBD1. CDR1 and CDR2 (germline): SQVTM, ANQGSEA. With 5 bases clipped from V and 6 bases from J, the junction kept 18 bases outside the gene matches. The CDR3 extends over 17 amino acids.